This TCR beta chain was sequenced for a study of T cells in Graves' hyperthyroidism and ophthalmopathy (dated by TCRdb to about 2019). Regarding the complete study: Peripheral blood was sampled at the time of initial diagnosis, prior to any treatment. The 100 or so discovery patients were randomly divided into training and test sets at a 7:3 ratio. The paper describes TCR Vbeta CDR3 sequencing of about 140 peripheral blood samples, made up of 43 ophthalmopathy patients, around 78 hyperthyroidism patients and roughly 17 progressor patients. In several Graves' hyperthyroidism patients, the study also compared T-cell repertoires from thyroid tissue with T-cell repertoires from blood. Following sampling, methimazole starting at 30 mg daily was given to hyperthyroidism patients, and high-dose intravenous methylprednisolone was given to ophthalmopathy patients. To identify TCR V-J signatures that set the groups apart, the researchers used a discovery cohort of roughly 100 patients, made up of around 40 with Graves' ophthalmopathy and about 59 with stable Graves' hyperthyroidism. Prospective prediction of ophthalmopathy was tested in an independent validation cohort consisting of 18 hyperthyroidism patients and about 17 patients who later progressed to ophthalmopathy.

Looking up the germline V gene yields CDR1 SGHTA and CDR2 FQGNSA. The V and J ends are trimmed by 5 bases and 4 bases, leaving 14 bases between them. The CDR3 runs 14 residues from the cysteine to the phenylalanine. The read is trimmed to its CDR3 DNA, 42 bases read in frame from base 1. In its sample, this clonotype was seen many times. Its target antigen remains unknown. No much larger clone exists at a distance of one base, and base qualities are not known. Graves' hyperthyroidism was defined as stable when no progression to ophthalmopathy occurred over 18 months of follow-up. Hyperthyroidism patients were aged 18 to 65 years and newly diagnosed, with disease duration of less than 2 months. Exclusion was applied to patients with uncontrolled infections, other autoimmune diseases, pregnancy or lactation. Diagnoses were based on clinical symptoms, serum thyroxine and TRAb, thyroid ultrasound and orbital computed tomography. PBMCs were isolated from about 9.1 ml of fresh peripheral blood by Ficoll-Paque density gradient centrifugation. Total RNA was extracted using Trizol reagent, and RNA quality was assessed on an Agilent 2100 Bioanalyzer.

TCR beta CDR3 regions were amplified from RNA transcripts. For the first round of RT-PCR on the TCR CDR3, the HTBI primer set was used together with the Qiagen OneStep RT-PCR kit. Libraries were constructed in a second round of multiplex PCR, after which size selection and purification were performed. The libraries were sequenced on an Illumina HiSeq2000 using paired-end 100 bp reads. The original pipeline was this. Raw data were processed with SOAPnuke, discarding reads with adapters, uncalled bases, mean Phred below 15, or no exact constant-primer or identifier match. High-quality paired reads were merged using COPE v1.2.5, and each unique nucleotide sequence was defined as a clonotype. Clonotypes were aligned to IMGT TRBV, TRBD and TRBJ reference segments using MiTCR v1.1. Analysis was restricted to V-J combinations with a frequency above 0.0001, which covered roughly 99% of repertoires. The TCS score was defined as F50 (clonal expansion) divided by E x V (chaos), with BLOSUM62-based TCRdist calculated between CDR3 peptides within each V-J. Welch's t-statistics and random forest reduced roughly 530 V-J features to about 13, which were used in a naive Bayes classifier (R e1071). TCRdb trimmed public reads at Q25 via fastp, called clones via MiXCR and kept in-frame beta chains. Records with the same CDR3 protein are collapsed into one entry carrying the most frequent genes and DNA. These V and J calls derive from TCRdb rather than the authors' analysis. The sample profile shows about 360,000 distinct CDR3 sequences; approximately 20% of them were found once. 3% to 4.5% of the sample belongs to the ten largest clones.

What the work shows at the level of the full study, not this receptor alone: A model built on a 13 V-J signature distinguished ophthalmopathy from stable hyperthyroidism, reaching around 88% sensitivity and around 82% specificity in cross-validation and 80%/75% in testing. Blood samples also contained most of the expanded thyroid clonotypes (frequency above 0.001), which suggests that blood repertoires may reflect thyroid immune responses. During validation, the model predicted progression to ophthalmopathy a median of roughly six months ahead of onset, with roughly 65% sensitivity and almost 75% specificity. No statistical method was used to fix the sample size in advance, and group allocation was not hidden from the investigators.

The sequenced sample was blood. This TCR came from a woman between 18 and 30 years old with Graves' hyperthyroidism. Recombination joined TRBV7-2 with TRBJ1-2; the D gene remains uncertain. The CDR3 in this case is CASSPYQQVYGYTF. The DNA sequence is as follows: TGTGCCAGCAGCCCTTACCAGCAAGTCTATGGCTACACCTTC.